The rows below give T cell receptor beta chains drawn from one sample of a study of T cells after posttransplantation cyclophosphamide. Clones were sequenced by immunoSEQ multiplex PCR, and TCRdb holds only the in-frame ones, with some missing. This sample carries about 12,000 clones, none of them present only once. The sample was PBMCs. These receptors were collected from a woman between 35 and 50 years old in good health, CMV-negative, and a related stem cell transplant donor. CDR3s include the opening cysteine and the closing phenylalanine or tryptophan. Fields, in order: clone size, V gene, J gene, D gene, CDR3 protein, CDR3 DNA. The D gene is left open where the match is weak. Clone size is not always given. Where it is, it says once, few, many or a class for expanded clones.

many	TRBV5-4	TRBJ2-3	-	CASSFGALSTDTQYF	TGTGCCAGCAGCTTTGGAGCGCTAAGCACAGATACGCAGTATTTT
many	TRBV7-9	TRBJ2-1	-	CASSPETEQFF	TGTGCCAGCAGCCCCGAGACAGAGCAGTTCTTC
many	TRBV6-4	TRBJ2-1	TRBD2	CASSETSGKGYNEQFF	TGTGCCAGCAGTGAAACTAGCGGGAAAGGCTACAATGAGCAGTTCTTC
-	TRBV11-3	TRBJ2-5	TRBD2	CASSLASGTSDPRQETQYF	TGTGCCAGCAGCTTAGCCTCCGGGACTAGCGATCCACGCCAAGAGACCCAGTACTTC
many	TRBV28	TRBJ2-7	TRBD2	CASEPSGRASVYF	TGTGCCAGCGAACCTAGCGGGAGGGCCTCAGTGTACTTC
many	TRBV7-2	TRBJ2-7	-	CASSRLAGNSYEQYF	TGTGCCAGCAGCAGGTTAGCTGGAAACTCCTACGAGCAGTACTTC
many	TRBV4-2	TRBJ2-2	TRBD1	CASSQDRQGARLGELFF	TGTGCCAGCAGCCAAGACAGGCAGGGGGCAAGGCTTGGGGAGCTGTTTTTT
many	TRBV6-1	TRBJ2-3	TRBD1	CASGLGQGGADTQYF	TGTGCCAGCGGTCTTGGACAGGGGGGGGCAGATACGCAGTATTTT
many	TRBV19	TRBJ2-3	TRBD2	CASSPSGLAVQGTQYF	TGTGCCAGTAGTCCCTCGGGACTAGCGGTGCAGGGTACGCAGTATTTT
many	TRBV11-1	TRBJ2-7	-	CASSSVGQGGYEQYF	TGTGCCAGCAGTTCCGTGGGGCAGGGGGGCTACGAGCAGTACTTC
many	TRBV27	TRBJ2-2	TRBD1	CASSLQGFAGELFF	TGTGCCAGCAGTCTACAGGGGTTCGCCGGGGAGCTGTTTTTT
many	TRBV9	TRBJ2-3	-	CASSVDGGTPRGDTQYF	TGTGCCAGCAGCGTAGATGGCGGGACTCCACGTGGAGATACGCAGTATTTT
many	TRBV2	TRBJ1-5	TRBD1	CASSGTGGRGQPQHF	TGTGCCAGCAGTGGGACAGGGGGGAGAGGACAGCCCCAGCATTTT
many	TRBV28	TRBJ1-1	-	CASSFGSGNTEAFF	TGTGCCAGCAGTTTTGGTAGTGGGAACACTGAAGCTTTCTTT
many	TRBV6-1	TRBJ1-1	TRBD1	CASGTGGVTEAFF	TGTGCCAGTGGGACAGGGGGGGTAACTGAAGCTTTCTTT
many	TRBV19	TRBJ1-1	-	CASSINSNTEAFF	TGTGCCAGTAGTATCAACAGTAACACTGAAGCTTTCTTT
many	TRBV5-4	TRBJ2-1	TRBD1	CASSWGYGTGIYNEQFF	TGTGCCAGCAGCTGGGGCTATGGGACAGGGATTTACAATGAGCAGTTCTTC
many	TRBV27	TRBJ2-7	TRBD1	CASSRQGAYEQYF	TGTGCCAGCAGTCGACAGGGGGCCTACGAGCAGTACTTC
many	TRBV12-3/TRBV12-4	TRBJ2-2	TRBD1	CASRLDREETGELFF	TGTGCCAGCAGGTTGGACAGGGAGGAAACCGGGGAGCTGTTTTTT
many	TRBV12-3/TRBV12-4	TRBJ1-4	-	CASSPYARNEKLFF	TGTGCCAGCAGTCCCTATGCCCGAAATGAAAAACTGTTTTTT
many	TRBV2	TRBJ1-6	TRBD1	CASSERDRGSPLHF	TGTGCCAGCAGTGAGCGGGACAGGGGCTCACCCCTCCACTTT
many	TRBV27	TRBJ1-4	-	CASSLRWQINEKLFF	TGTGCCAGCAGTTTAAGGTGGCAGATAAATGAAAAACTGTTTTTT
many	TRBV5-6	TRBJ1-2	TRBD1	CASSAGTGGYGYTF	TGTGCCAGCAGCGCCGGGACAGGGGGATATGGCTACACCTTC
many	TRBV23-1	TRBJ1-1	TRBD1	CASSHLLESGTGGAEAFF	TGCGCCAGCAGTCACCTCCTTGAATCCGGGACAGGGGGCGCGGAAGCTTTCTTT
many	TRBV29-1	TRBJ2-2	-	CSVADTGELFF	TGCAGCGTTGCGGACACCGGGGAGCTGTTTTTT
-	TRBV6-5	TRBJ2-7	-	CASSYSSGTSYEQYF	TGTGCCAGCAGTTACTCAAGCGGTACCTCCTACGAGCAGTACTTC
many	TRBV28	TRBJ2-3	TRBD2	CAITSGSTDTQYF	TGTGCCATCACTAGCGGGAGCACAGATACGCAGTATTTT
many	TRBV12-3/TRBV12-4	TRBJ2-6	TRBD1	CTTGGFSGANVLTF	TGTACGACAGGGGGATTCTCTGGGGCCAACGTCCTGACTTTC
few	TRBV14	TRBJ2-7	-	CASSQDWAGRGEQYF	TGTGCCAGCAGCCAAGATTGGGCGGGGCGAGGCGAGCAGTACTTC
many	TRBV12-3/TRBV12-4	TRBJ2-7	TRBD2	CASSFGLAGYYEQYF	TGTGCCAGCAGTTTCGGGCTAGCGGGTTACTACGAGCAGTACTTC
many	TRBV7-8	TRBJ2-3	-	CASTRQSSTDTQYF	TGTGCCAGCACCCGACAGTCCAGCACAGATACGCAGTATTTT